This entry lists 11 T cell receptor beta chains sequenced from one sample in a study of shared clonotypes between healthy human individuals. Produced via immunoSEQ multiplex PCR; TCRdb's table is partial and in-frame only. This sample has nearly 1,000,000 clones, with around 80% found just once. The sample was memory CD4+ T cells sorted from blood. Sample subset: CD45RA-negative fraction. These receptors originate from a man aged 18 to 35 in good health.

The chain couples TRBV23-1 to TRBJ2-2; TRBD1 aligns across 7 bases. TRBV23-1 has ORF status, its function being uncertain. The CDR3 spans 17 residues. After removal of 0 bases from V and 4 bases from J, the junction contained 8 bases not matched to a gene. CDR3 nucleotides: TGCGCCAGCAGTCAATCGAGGGGGACAGATTTCACCGGGGAGCTGTTTTTT. It yields the protein CASSQSRGTDFTGELFF.

This clone has a single count. The gene calls are TRBV29-1 and TRBJ1-2; D gene uncertain. Germline assignment: CDR1 SQVTM and CDR2 ANQGSEA. Trimming removed 3 bases from V and 2 bases from J, with 16 bases in between. CDR3 size: 15 residues. This CDR3 is CSVEKDSKFNYGYTF. The DNA for the CDR3 is TGCAGCGTTGAGAAGGACTCCAAATTCAACTATGGCTACACCTTC.

Regarding this clone: This may be a read error: a much more frequent sequence differs by one nucleotide. The sample contains more than one DNA sequence encoding this CDR3. The rearrangement uses TRBV30 and TRBJ1-6; D call uncertain. Trimming stripped 1 base from V and 5 bases from J, with 0 bases between. The CDR3 contains 11 residues. Germline V lookup: CDR1 GTSNPN, CDR2 SVGIG (reference sequence). CDR3 bases: TGTGCCTGGAGTGATAATTCACCCCTCCACTTT. Its protein product is CAWSDNSPLHF. Supplemented by reference TRBV30 and TRBJ1-6, the full variable domain reads SQTIHQWPATLVQPVGSPLSLECTVEGTSNPNLYWYRQAAGRGLQLLFYSVGIGQISSEVPQNLSASRPQDRQFILSSKKLLLSDSGFYLCAWSDNSPLHFGNGTRLTVT.

The chain carries TRBV5-8 and TRBJ2-5; 15 bases align to TRBD2. The CDR3 covers 16 residues. Trimming at V came to 2 bases and at J to 5 bases, leaving 4 bases not matched to a gene. Germline V gives CDR1 SGHTS, CDR2 YDEGEE. CDR3 nucleotides: TGTGCCAGCAGCTTTATCGGGACTAGCGGGGGGGAGACCCAGTACTTC. It is translated as CASSFIGTSGGETQYF. Variable domain in full (rest from reference TRBV5-8 and TRBJ2-5): EAGVTQSPTHLIKTRGQQATLRCSPISGHTSVYWYQQALGLGLQFLLWYDEGEERNRGNFPPRFSGRQFPNYSSELNVNALELEDSALYLCASSFIGTSGGETQYFGPGTRLLVL.

About this clone: The same CDR3 can be traced to other DNA sequences in this sample. This rearrangement joins TRBV2 to TRBJ1-5; D is ambiguous. Looked up from germline, CDR1 is SNHLY and CDR2 is FYNNEI. This CDR3 has 13 residues. The germline V and J ends were trimmed by 6 bases and 7 bases, with 13 bases remaining between them. The CDR3 DNA reads TGTGCCAGCAGCGGGGAGGGTTCACAGCCCCAGCATTTT. Translation gives CASSGEGSQPQHF.

The gene calls are TRBV4-1 and TRBJ2-1; tentatively, D is TRBD2 (6 bases). The CDR3 consists of 17 residues. Trimming took 0 bases from V and 7 from J, leaving 19 bases between them. Germline CDR1 and CDR2: MGHRA and YSYEKL. The CDR3 DNA sequence: TGCGCCAGCAGCCAAGAAGGGGTCAGCTTGGCGGGGAATGAGCAGTTCTTC. It is translated as CASSQEGVSLAGNEQFF.

For this clone: This same CDR3 is encoded by further DNA sequences in the sample. The chain links TRBV30 to TRBJ2-7; D gene uncertain. Germline CDR1 GTSNPN, CDR2 SVGIG (reference sequence). The CDR3 has 11 amino acids. V was clipped by 3 bases and J by 3 bases, with 6 bases between them. CDR3 region: CAWRDYYEQYF. CDR3 DNA sequence: TGTGCCTGGAGGGATTACTACGAGCAGTACTTC.

This chain joins TRBV6-5 and TRBJ2-5; TRBD1 matches 7 bases. J gave up 3 bases and V 10 bases, and 8 bases lay outside the gene matches. Germline CDR1 and CDR2: MNHEY and SVGAGI. The CDR3 runs to 13 residues. In DNA form, the CDR3 reads TGTGCCACAAAAACAGGGGAAAAAGAGACCCAGTACTTC. Its translation: CATKTGEKETQYF.

The gene calls are TRBV14 and TRBJ1-1; weak D call: TRBD1 (5 bases). Trimming pared 6 bases from V and 4 bases from J, leaving 12 bases between. This CDR3 has 13 residues. From germline, CDR1 is SGHDN and CDR2 FVKESK. CDR3: CASRRGGGTEAFF. The CDR3 DNA reads TGTGCCAGCAGGAGGGGTGGTGGCACTGAAGCTTTCTTT.

The chain uses TRBV6-5 and TRBJ2-1; 10 bases map to TRBD1. The germline gives CDR1 MNHEY, CDR2 SVGAGI. Losses at the gene ends were 2 bases for V and 7 bases for J; bases not matched to a gene: 5. CDR3 length: 15 residues. The CDR3 sequence: CASSYRTGGQNEQFF. Written as DNA, the CDR3 is TGTGCCAGCAGTTACAGGACAGGGGGGCAAAATGAGCAGTTCTTC.

The CDR3 loop is CASSAGATGTEAFF. The DNA for the CDR3 is TGTGCCAGCAGTGCAGGGGCAACGGGCACTGAAGCTTTCTTT. The J gene is TRBJ1-1, the V gene TRBV5-4; a possible D gene is TRBD1 (6 bases). V shed 5 bases and J shed 4 bases, with 15 bases lying between them. This CDR3 has 14 residues. Germline CDR1 and CDR2: SGHNT and YYREEE (reference sequence). Full variable domain (rest looked up from reference TRBV5-4 and TRBJ1-1): ETGVTQSPTHLIKTRGQQVTLRCSSQSGHNTVSWYQQALGQGPQFIFQYYREEENGRGNFPPRFSGLQFPNYSSELNVNALELDDSALYLCASSAGATGTEAFFGQGTRLTVV.